Shown below are 21 T cell receptor beta chains from a single sample sequenced in a study of human T cells and chemical hapten exposure. TCRdb re-called the RACE reads with MiXCR, one entry per CDR3 protein. The sample lists 150,000 to 200,000 distinct CDR3 sequences; roughly 26% were seen once. Regarding time point: patch test 3, about 24 weeks after DPC sensitization. Treatment here: therapeutic diphenylcyclopropenone sensitization with weekly scalp DPC. This specimen consisted of whole blood, obtained in connection with sensitization to the hapten diphenylcyclopropenone (DPC). All receptors come from a woman between 18 and 30 years old with alopecia areata. Some clones in this sample may be carry-over from other donors' samples.

V usage is TRBV29-1 and J usage is TRBJ2-7, with D tentatively TRBD2 (6 bases). The V gene's germline CDR1 is SQVTM and CDR2 ANQGSEA. CDR3 length: 14 amino acids. V lost 0 bases, J lost 3 bases, and 12 bases lay in between. The CDR3 loop is CSVEERDGHYEQYF. In DNA, the CDR3 is TGCAGCGTTGAAGAGCGGGACGGCCACTACGAGCAGTACTTC.

The V gene is TRBV6-1, the J gene TRBJ2-7; TRBD2 is a possible D gene (6 bases). Germline values: CDR1 MNHNS, CDR2 SASEGT. The CDR3 consists of 12 residues. The germline V and J ends were trimmed by 2 bases and 6 bases, with 8 bases remaining between them. DNA for the CDR3: TGTGCCAGCAGTGAAAGGAGGGGCGAGCAGTACTTC. It encodes CASSERRGEQYF.

The chain is built from TRBV5-1 and TRBJ1-3; D is uncertain. In germline, CDR1 is SGHRS, CDR2 YFSETQ. The V gene lost 0 bases and the J gene lost 3 bases, with 16 bases spanning the gap. The CDR3 covers 17 residues. The CDR3 spells CASSLGTPRDNGNTIYF. CDR3 nucleotide sequence: TGCGCCAGCAGCTTGGGCACCCCGAGGGATAATGGAAACACCATATATTTT.

The V gene is TRBV28, the J gene TRBJ2-5, with D unresolved. The CDR3 sequence is 14 residues long. CDR1 MDHEN and CDR2 SYDVKM come from the germline V gene. Deletions cut 3 bases from V and 1 base from J, with 9 bases between. DNA for the CDR3: TGTGCCAGCAGTTTCCCGGCAACCCAAGAGACCCAGTACTTC. As protein: CASSFPATQETQYF. The entire variable domain, with the rest obtained from reference TRBV28 and TRBJ2-5, is as follows: DVKVTQSSRYLVKRTGEKVFLECVQDMDHENMFWYRQDPGLGLRLIYFSYDVKMKEKGDIPEGYSVSREKKERFSLILESASTNQTSMYLCASSFPATQETQYFGPGTRLLVL.

The gene calls are TRBV9 and TRBJ1-5; D is unclear. V lost 0 bases, J lost 6 bases, and 4 bases lay in between. The germline V gene encodes CDR1 SGDLS and CDR2 YYNGEE. The CDR3 is made up of 12 amino acids. In DNA form, the CDR3 reads TGTGCCAGCAGCGTAGACGGTCAGCCCCAGCATTTT. As protein: CASSVDGQPQHF.

V usage is TRBV15 and J usage is TRBJ1-2, with unresolved D. V lost 1 base to trimming and J lost 3 bases, with 9 bases between them. The CDR3 extends over 14 amino acids. Per the germline V gene, CDR1 is LNHNV and CDR2 is YYDKDF (reference sequence). CDR3 amino acids: CATSRAPPDYGYTF. The CDR3 DNA is TGTGCCACCAGCAGAGCCCCTCCTGACTATGGCTACACCTTC.

The chain links TRBV2 to TRBJ2-1, with D hard to call. The CDR3 length is 11 residues. Trimming removed 2 bases at V and 15 bases at J, with 11 bases between. Germline lookup yields CDR1 SNHLY and CDR2 FYNNEI. The CDR3 region has the DNA TGTGCCAGCAGTGAAAGATCCGCTCCGTTCTTC. Its translation: CASSERSAPFF.

The chain has TRBV11-2 and TRBJ1-5; D gene uncertain. Germline lookup yields CDR1 SGHAT and CDR2 FQNNGV. Trimming took 0 bases from V and 5 from J, leaving 11 bases between them. The CDR3 covers 15 residues. The CDR3 nucleotides read TGTGCCAGCAGCTTAGATCTTGGGGTTTATCAGCCCCAGCATTTT. It is translated as CASSLDLGVYQPQHF. Drawing the rest from reference TRBV11-2 and TRBJ1-5, the complete variable domain is EAGVAQSPRYKIIEKRQSVAFWCNPISGHATLYWYQQILGQGPKLLIQFQNNGVVDDSQLPKDRFSAERLKGVDSTLKIQPAKLEDSAVYLCASSLDLGVYQPQHFGDGTRLSIL.

The genes are TRBV4-3 and TRBJ2-2; D gene uncertain. The CDR3 has 15 amino acids. Trimming took 4 bases from V and 5 from J, leaving 14 bases between them. The V gene's germline CDR1 is LGHNA and CDR2 YSLEER. The CDR3 sequence: CASSRKKRVTGELFF. The CDR3 DNA sequence: TGCGCCAGCAGCCGGAAAAAACGTGTTACCGGGGAGCTGTTTTTT.

The table lists this clonotype with a few counts. V is TRBV7-2 and J is TRBJ1-3; the D is unclear. Per germline, CDR1 SGHTA and CDR2 FQGNSA. This CDR3 contains 13 residues. Trimming cost V 0 bases and J 7 bases, with 7 bases left between them. The CDR3, as DNA: TGTGCCAGCAGCTTAGCTACGGTGAACACCATATATTTT. Its protein product is CASSLATVNTIYF.

The rearrangement links TRBV7-2 to TRBJ2-3; D remains ambiguous. Per germline, CDR1 SGHTA and CDR2 FQGNSA. The CDR3 totals 13 residues. Trimming pared 2 bases from V and 6 bases from J, leaving 9 bases between. The CDR3 reads CASSLRPADTQYF. The CDR3, as DNA: TGTGCCAGCAGCTTAAGGCCAGCGGATACGCAGTATTTT.

The chain uses TRBV29-1 and TRBJ2-1, with 9 positions matching TRBD2. Trimming at V came to 7 bases and at J to 7 bases, leaving 17 bases not matched to a gene. Germline CDR1 and CDR2: SQVTM and ANQGSEA. The CDR3 covers 16 residues. The CDR3 region has the DNA TGCAGCGCTAAGAACAGACGGGGTACTAGCGGGAATGAGCAGTTCTTC. This translates into CSAKNRRGTSGNEQFF.

The chain couples TRBV4-3 to TRBJ2-2, with 14 bases identical to TRBD2. The junction had 2 bases not matched to a gene; V was cut back by 2 bases and J by 3 bases. CDR3 length: 17 residues. Germline loops: CDR1 LGHNA, CDR2 YSLEER. The CDR3 loop is CASSQRGLAGDTGELFF. The CDR3 region has the DNA TGCGCCAGCAGCCAACGGGGACTAGCGGGAGACACCGGGGAGCTGTTTTTT.

V and J are TRBV5-5 and TRBJ1-2, with D hard to call. Trimming removed 1 base from V and 0 bases from J, with 7 bases in between. The germline V gene encodes CDR1 SGHKS and CDR2 YYEKEE (reference sequence). This CDR3 has 14 residues. The DNA of the CDR3 is TGTGCCAGCAGCTTGTCTAATGCTAACTATGGCTACACCTTC. Translating gives CASSLSNANYGYTF.

This clonotype was recorded a few times. The chain carries TRBV9 and TRBJ2-3, with 15 positions matching TRBD2. Germline CDR1 reads SGDLS; CDR2 reads YYNGEE. Unmatched junction bases numbered 14, after V lost 3 bases and J lost 6 bases. The CDR3 totals 19 residues. The CDR3 spells CASSARKGLAGGAHDTQYF. In DNA, the CDR3 is TGTGCCAGCAGCGCCCGTAAGGGACTAGCGGGAGGAGCACACGATACGCAGTATTTT.

The chain couples TRBV12-3 or TRBV12-4 to TRBJ1-5; perhaps TRBD1 as D (5 bases). Trimming cost V 8 bases and J 1 base, with 15 bases left between them. The CDR3 sequence is 15 residues long. CDR3 in DNA: TGTGCCAGCGTTAGAGGGGACGTGAGCAATCAGCCCCAGCATTTT. Translated: CASVRGDVSNQPQHF.

This chain joins TRBV7-6 and TRBJ1-1, with D hard to call. From germline, CDR1 is SGHVS and CDR2 FNYEAQ. Trimming left V 1 base short and J 4 bases short, with 7 bases between. The CDR3 contains 13 residues. The CDR3 coding sequence is TGTGCCAGCAGCTTAGGTCAGCGCACTGAAGCTTTCTTT. Encoded protein: CASSLGQRTEAFF.

Only one count was recorded for this clonotype. The chain employs TRBV12-5 and TRBJ2-2; D might be TRBD2 (6 bases). With 8 bases removed from V and 5 bases from J, the gap between germline ends came to 12 bases. The germline CDR1 and CDR2 sequences are LGHNT and FRNRAP. The CDR3 runs 13 residues. The CDR3 coding sequence is TGTGCTAGTAGGACGGGGGAGACCGGGGAGCTGTTTTTT. Translation: CASRTGETGELFF.

V and J are TRBV11-2 and TRBJ2-7; perhaps TRBD1 as D (6 bases). Trimming took off 0 bases at V and 2 bases at J, with 8 bases between the two ends. CDR1 SGHAT and CDR2 FQNNGV come from the germline V gene. The CDR3 extends over 14 amino acids. CDR3 DNA: TGTGCCAGCAGCTTAGATCGGACAGCCTACGAGCAGTACTTC. Its translation: CASSLDRTAYEQYF.

The chain joins TRBV10-3 to TRBJ2-3; D remains ambiguous. CDR1 and CDR2 (germline): ENHRY, SYGVKD. Trimming stripped 2 bases from V and 5 bases from J, with 2 bases between. The CDR3 runs 11 residues. CDR3 DNA: TGTGCCATCAGTGAGAAAGATACGCAGTATTTT. Its translation is CAISEKDTQYF.

This clonotype was recorded a few times. The chain joins TRBV20-1 to TRBJ1-1; no firm D call. Deletions cut 7 bases from V and 6 bases from J, with 12 bases between. The CDR3 covers 11 residues. Germline assignment: CDR1 DFQATT and CDR2 SNEGSKA (reference sequence). CDR3 bases: TGCAGTGTCACCGGAGGGTCTGAAGCTTTCTTT. Protein product: CSVTGGSEAFF.